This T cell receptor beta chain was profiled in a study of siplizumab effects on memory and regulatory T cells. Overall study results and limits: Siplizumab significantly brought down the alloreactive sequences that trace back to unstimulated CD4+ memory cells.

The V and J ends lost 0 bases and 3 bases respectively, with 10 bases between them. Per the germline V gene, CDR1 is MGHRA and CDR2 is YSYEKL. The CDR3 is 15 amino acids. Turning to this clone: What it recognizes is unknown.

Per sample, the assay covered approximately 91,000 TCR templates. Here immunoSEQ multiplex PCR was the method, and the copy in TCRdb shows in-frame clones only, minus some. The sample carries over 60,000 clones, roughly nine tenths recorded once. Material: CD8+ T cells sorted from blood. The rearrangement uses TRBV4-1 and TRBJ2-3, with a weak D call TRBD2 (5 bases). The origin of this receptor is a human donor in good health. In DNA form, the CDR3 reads TGCGCCAGCAGCCAAGATCGTCCGGGGACAGATACGCAGTATTTT. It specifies CASSQDRPGTDTQYF.